This T cell receptor (beta chain) was found in a study of technical replicates of blood from a handful of donors. Germline V lookup: CDR1 MNHEY, CDR2 SVGAGI. After removal of 0 bases from V and 3 bases from J, the junction contained 2 bases not matched to a gene. This CDR3 contains 15 residues. TCRdb's copy holds only in-frame clones and misses some; the assay was immunoSEQ multiplex PCR. Among 55,000 to 75,000 clones, 87% were seen once, and the ten largest hold around 5.3%. Specimen: PBMCs. The chain couples TRBV6-5 to TRBJ2-7, with TRBD1 matching over 10 bases. The clonotype was recovered from a human donor in good health. Some clones in this sample may be carry-over from other donors' samples. The CDR3 coding sequence is TGTGCCAGCAGTTACTCATGGACAGGGGGCTACGAGCAGTACTTC. Amino acid sequence: CASSYSWTGGYEQYF.